This T cell receptor beta chain comes out of a study of spatial heterogeneity in lung cancer. Across the whole study: Sequencing consistently turned up more beta-chain sequences than alpha-chain sequences. The average appearance count of each unique TCR and UMI combination in raw reads was more than 9.5.

The study tagged each TCR cDNA molecule with a unique molecular identifier. Using its own MiXCR run on the 5' RACE reads, TCRdb lists one record per CDR3 protein. Here the sample spans about 56,000 distinct CDR3 sequences, around 8.2% being singletons. V lost 0 bases to trimming and J lost 5 bases, with 16 bases between them. The germline V gene encodes CDR1 MNHEY and CDR2 SMNVEV (reference sequence). The CDR3 spans 16 residues. This clonotype was detected only a few times. Time point: sample taken at primary tumor resection. TCRs were sequenced from unsorted whole RNA of tumor, nontumor lung or PBMC. Untreated early-stage non-small cell lung cancer patients, approximately 79 in total, were the donors.

Here the sequenced sample was PBMCs, taken at surgery. The TCR was taken from a female donor with early-stage non-small cell lung cancer. The V and J genes are TRBV27 and TRBJ2-5; D may be TRBD2 (5 bases). CDR3 protein: CASSLSRVPLEETQYF. The CDR3 DNA sequence: TGTGCCAGCAGTTTATCGAGGGTCCCCTTGGAGGAGACCCAGTACTTC.